The source of this T cell receptor beta chain is a study of beta chain features in type 1 diabetes. Study outcomes and limitations: Shortening that was moderate but significant affected the TCRB CDR3s of Type 1 diabetes patients in all four CD4+ subsets.

The investigators reverse transcribed all of the isolated RNA, so they sequenced expressed TCRB transcripts. Libraries were prepared by immunoSEQ multiplex PCR; TCRdb keeps only in-frame clonotypes and omits some of them. The sample lists 500,000 to 850,000 clones, over 12% occurring once. The CDR3 has 14 amino acids. Germline assignment: CDR1 MNHNS and CDR2 SASEGT. With 1 base removed from V and 8 bases from J, the gap between germline ends came to 11 bases. Remarks on this clone: The antigen is not known.

This receptor was identified in a man between 18 and 29 years old with type 1 diabetes. Sequencing used naive CD4+ T cells from blood. The rearrangement links TRBV6-1 to TRBJ1-4, with D tentatively TRBD1 (5 bases). The CDR3 bases are TGTGCCAGCAGTGAAGGGGGCGCGGAGGAAAAACTGTTTTTT. Residues: CASSEGGAEEKLFF.